The rows below give T cell receptor beta chains drawn from one sample of a study of regulatory T cells in long-lasting Graves disease. A single record per CDR3 protein comes from TCRdb applying MiXCR to the multiplex PCR reads. The sample yields hundreds of thousands of distinct CDR3 sequences, 22% seen once. The source was peripheral blood mononuclear cells (PBMCs), collected when the disease was refractory, from a patient treated with antithyroid drugs. These receptors originate from a female donor with Graves disease. CDR3s include the opening cysteine and the closing phenylalanine or tryptophan. The D gene is left open where the match is weak. Some rows mark clone size as missing; the rest say once, few, many or name a class of expanded clone.

V	J	D	size	DNA	CDR3
TRBV19	TRBJ2-2	.	few	TGTGCCAGTAGTATTTTAAGGGAGAACACCGGGGAGCTGTTTTTT	CASSILRENTGELFF
TRBV7-9	TRBJ1-5	.	.	TGTGCCAGCAGGGGAGATGGCAATCAGCCCCAGCATTTT	CASRGDGNQPQHF
TRBV18	TRBJ2-5	.	.	TGTGCCAGCTCATTCTTTAGCGGACTTGAAGAGACCCAGTACTTC	CASSFFSGLEETQYF
TRBV28	TRBJ2-4	.	.	TGTGCCAGCAGTTTAGGGACAATAGCCAAAAACATTCAGTACTTC	CASSLGTIAKNIQYF
TRBV7-2	TRBJ1-6	.	many	TGTGCCAGCAGGACGAACCCGGGGGCCGATAATTCACCCCTCCACTTT	CASRTNPGADNSPLHF
TRBV6-1	TRBJ1-1	.	.	TGTGCCACTCAAACCTCCCCGGCAGGCTCAATGAACACTGAAGCTTTCTTT	CATQTSPAGSMNTEAFF
TRBV7-8	TRBJ2-7	.	.	TGTGCCAGCATTTACAGGGAAGAGCAGTACTTC	CASIYREEQYF
TRBV29-1	TRBJ1-1	.	many	TGCAGCTCCTCGACCGGTGGTGACACTGAAGCTTTCTTT	CSSSTGGDTEAFF
TRBV7-2	TRBJ2-7	TRBD1	many	TGTGCCAGCAGCTTAGCGGACAGGGGGATTGACGAGCAGTACTTC	CASSLADRGIDEQYF
TRBV7-8	TRBJ2-5	TRBD1	many	TGTGCCAGCAGCCTAAGGACAGGGGGCGGGAAGACCCAGTACTTC	CASSLRTGGGKTQYF
TRBV7-2	TRBJ2-5	TRBD2	many	TGTGCCAGCAGCCCTTCTAGCGGGGGGGCCGAGACCCAGTACTTC	CASSPSSGGAETQYF
TRBV20-1	TRBJ2-5	TRBD2	many	TGCAGTGCTAGAGCTAGCGGCTATTATCAAGAGACCCAGTACTTC	CSARASGYYQETQYF
TRBV7-3	TRBJ1-2	TRBD1	few	TGTGCCAGCAGCTGGGGACAGGGGAATGGCTACACCTTC	CASSWGQGNGYTF
TRBV2	TRBJ1-5	.	many	TGTGCCAGCAGTCAGGGGATGAATCAGCCCCAGCATTTT	CASSQGMNQPQHF
TRBV7-2	TRBJ2-5	TRBD1	many	TGTGCCAGCAGCTTAAGTCCAGGGGGCATGGAGACCCAGTACTTC	CASSLSPGGMETQYF
TRBV28	TRBJ2-7	.	many	TGTGCCTGTTCGTGGGGAAAGGGAGGCGAGCAGTACTTC	CACSWGKGGEQYF
TRBV5-6	TRBJ1-6	.	few	TGTGCCAGCAGCTTGGGCCGGTCACCCCTCCACTTT	CASSLGRSPLHF
TRBV6-5	TRBJ1-5	.	few	TGTGCCAGCAGTTACCGCACAGGGATGAGCAATCAGCCCCAGCATTTT	CASSYRTGMSNQPQHF
TRBV6-1	TRBJ1-3	TRBD1	few	TGTGCCAGCAGCGTAGGGGACAGAGGATGGGACACCATATATTTT	CASSVGDRGWDTIYF
TRBV12-3/TRBV12-4	TRBJ2-5	.	many	TGTGCCAGCAGTTTGTTGGCGTTGGAGACCCAGTACTTC	CASSLLALETQYF
TRBV10-3	TRBJ2-7	TRBD1	.	TGTGCCATCAGTGAGTCGGGACAGGAAGGTTCGGAGGAGCAGTACTTC	CAISESGQEGSEEQYF
TRBV28	TRBJ2-1	TRBD1	.	TGTGCCAGCAGTATCCAGGGGGCGGGGGAGCAGTTCTTC	CASSIQGAGEQFF
TRBV28	TRBJ1-5	TRBD1	many	TGTGCCAGCAGTACAGGGGGCGATCAGCCCCAGCATTTT	CASSTGGDQPQHF
TRBV20-1	TRBJ2-1	TRBD2	.	TGCAGTGCCCCAGGACTAGCGGGCGACAATGAGCAGTTCTTC	CSAPGLAGDNEQFF
TRBV7-9	TRBJ1-1	TRBD1	.	TGTGCCAGTACCCAGGGCAGGGGGCTAGGAGGCACTGAAGCTTTCTTT	CASTQGRGLGGTEAFF
TRBV7-2	TRBJ2-7	TRBD1	many	TGTGCCAGCAGCTTACCAGGGGGCGAGCAGTACTTC	CASSLPGGEQYF
TRBV7-2	TRBJ2-4	.	few	TGTGCCAGCAGCCTTACGCCGGAGAAAAACATTCAGTACTTC	CASSLTPEKNIQYF
TRBV2	TRBJ2-3	.	few	TGTGCCAGCAGGTGGAGGGGGCGTACAGATACGCAGTATTTT	CASRWRGRTDTQYF
TRBV20-1	TRBJ2-7	.	.	TGCAGTGCTTCCCAGGAGGCGGGGCTCTCCTACGAGCAGTACTTC	CSASQEAGLSYEQYF
TRBV30	TRBJ1-6	.	many	TGTGCCTGGAGTGCGGGACAAGATAATTCACCCCTCCACTTT	CAWSAGQDNSPLHF
TRBV20-1	TRBJ2-7	.	.	TGCAGTGCTAGAGATCAGTCCCAGGCATACGAGCAGTACTTC	CSARDQSQAYEQYF
TRBV10-3	TRBJ2-7	TRBD2	.	TGTGCCATCAGCGACTCAGGACTAGGCAAGTACTTC	CAISDSGLGKYF
TRBV12-3/TRBV12-4	TRBJ2-5	.	many	TGTGCCAGCAGTCCGCAAGGGACCCAGTACTTC	CASSPQGTQYF
TRBV28	TRBJ2-7	.	many	TGTGCCAGCAGTTTGTCGGCGTTAAGCTCCTACGAGCAGTACTTC	CASSLSALSSYEQYF
TRBV7-9	TRBJ2-7	.	many	TGTGCCAGCAGCTTACAGGACGGTTCAGCCTACGAGCAGTACTTC	CASSLQDGSAYEQYF
TRBV6-1	TRBJ1-1	.	many	TGTGCCAGCAGTCTAGGGAGCGGGGACACTGAAGCTTTCTTT	CASSLGSGDTEAFF
TRBV9	TRBJ2-2	TRBD2	.	TGTGCCAGCAGCGTAGCCGGGAGCGGGAGTTACACCGGGGAGCTGTTTTTT	CASSVAGSGSYTGELFF
TRBV3-1	TRBJ2-4	.	.	TGTGCCAGCAGCCAAGATCGCACCGGACTAGCCAAAAACATTCAGTACTTC	CASSQDRTGLAKNIQYF
TRBV14	TRBJ1-2	TRBD1	many	TGTGCCAGCAGCCAAGGGACAGGAGCTTATGGCTACACCTTC	CASSQGTGAYGYTF
TRBV28	TRBJ2-7	TRBD1	many	TGTGCCAGCACAGTTTGGGGCCGGGACAGTAACTACGAGCAGTACTTC	CASTVWGRDSNYEQYF
TRBV19	TRBJ1-2	.	.	TGTGCCAGTAGTATATATCCAGGCCCGTTTTCGGATCTCTATGGCTACACCTTC	CASSIYPGPFSDLYGYTF
TRBV25-1	TRBJ2-7	.	few	TGTGCCAGCAGCCTGAATCTCGGAGGCGGAGCCTACGAGCAGTACTTC	CASSLNLGGGAYEQYF
TRBV6-5	TRBJ2-7	.	.	TGTGCCAGCAGTTACTCGTCGCTAGGAGGATCCTACGAGCAGTACTTC	CASSYSSLGGSYEQYF
TRBV7-8	TRBJ1-4	.	many	TGTGCCAGCAGCTCGAACGCAGGGGCAACTAATGAAAAACTGTTTTTT	CASSSNAGATNEKLFF
TRBV5-1	TRBJ2-2	.	.	TGCGCCAGCAGCTTGGCGACGGTGAACACCGGGGAGCTGTTTTTT	CASSLATVNTGELFF
TRBV6-1	TRBJ1-5	TRBD1	.	TGTGCCAGTACTGACAGGGCCAATCAGCCCCAGCATTTT	CASTDRANQPQHF
TRBV6-1	TRBJ2-1	TRBD1	few	TGTGCCAGCAGCCACAGGGACAGGGGCAATGAGCAGTTCTTC	CASSHRDRGNEQFF
TRBV12-3/TRBV12-4	TRBJ1-1	.	.	TGTGCCAGCAGTTTAGGGCAGACCGATGAAGCTTTCTTT	CASSLGQTDEAFF